This entry features one TCR beta chain sequence. The CDR3 has 14 residues. Between the trimmed V and J ends, which lost 3 bases and 3 bases, there was a span of 12 bases. TCRdb used MiXCR to reprocess the RT-PCR reads, holding one entry per CDR3 protein. In the table there are about 680,000 distinct CDR3 sequences, more than 13% of which are singletons. The TCR sequence derives from a female donor in good health, serving as a healthy control. Source material: memory CD4+ T cells from blood. The chain employs TRBV12-3 or TRBV12-4 and TRBJ2-7; D is undetermined. This CDR3 reads CASSFGQEYYEQYF. The CDR3 nucleotides are TGTGCCAGCAGTTTTGGTCAGGAATACTACGAGCAGTACTTC.